The 6 T cell receptor beta chains below were found in one sample sequenced in a study of T cells expressing NK-cell markers. TCRdb re-called the 5' RACE reads and gives one entry per CDR3 protein, without DNA. The sample holds 150,000 to 160,000 distinct CDR3 sequences. Sample: blood T cells: a sorted CD56 or NKG2C T cell subset, CD4+ or CD8+ T cells, or bulk PBMC T cells (not recorded which). These receptors were collected from a woman aged 45 to 65 in good health.

The V and J genes are TRBV3-1 and TRBJ2-1. The germline V gene has CDR1 LGHDT and CDR2 YNNKEL (reference sequence). This CDR3 has 15 residues. CDR3 region: CASSQDRRRHNEQFF.

This chain joins TRBV11-2 and TRBJ2-7; TCRdb's assignment of TRBD2 cannot be checked, as there is no DNA. Germline V lookup: CDR1 SGHAT, CDR2 FQNNGV. CDR3 length: 14 residues. The CDR3 is CASSLVGLLYEQYF. Complete variable domain (other parts from reference TRBV11-2 and TRBJ2-7): EAGVAQSPRYKIIEKRQSVAFWCNPISGHATLYWYQQILGQGPKLLIQFQNNGVVDDSQLPKDRFSAERLKGVDSTLKIQPAKLEDSAVYLCASSLVGLLYEQYFGPGTRLTVT.

The chain uses TRBV24-1 and TRBJ2-1; TCRdb reports TRBD1, a call that lacks DNA to check it against. CDR3 length: 14 residues. The V gene's germline CDR1 is KGHDR and CDR2 SFDVKD. The CDR3 spells CATKTGTSSNEQFF.

This chain connects TRBV10-3 to TRBJ2-1; lacking DNA, the TRBD1 call made by TCRdb goes unchecked. The CDR3 is 18 amino acids. Germline V gives CDR1 ENHRY, CDR2 SYGVKD. The CDR3 here is CAISDGTGILSSYNEQFF.

The rearrangement uses TRBV12-5 and TRBJ1-5. The V gene's germline CDR1 is LGHNT and CDR2 FRNRAP. CDR3 length: 15 residues. The CDR3 reads CASGLDQSSNQPQHF.

The chain uses TRBV2 and TRBJ2-7. Germline V CDR1 and CDR2: SNHLY, FYNNEI. This CDR3 is built from 12 residues. The CDR3 here is CASSTRYYEQYF.